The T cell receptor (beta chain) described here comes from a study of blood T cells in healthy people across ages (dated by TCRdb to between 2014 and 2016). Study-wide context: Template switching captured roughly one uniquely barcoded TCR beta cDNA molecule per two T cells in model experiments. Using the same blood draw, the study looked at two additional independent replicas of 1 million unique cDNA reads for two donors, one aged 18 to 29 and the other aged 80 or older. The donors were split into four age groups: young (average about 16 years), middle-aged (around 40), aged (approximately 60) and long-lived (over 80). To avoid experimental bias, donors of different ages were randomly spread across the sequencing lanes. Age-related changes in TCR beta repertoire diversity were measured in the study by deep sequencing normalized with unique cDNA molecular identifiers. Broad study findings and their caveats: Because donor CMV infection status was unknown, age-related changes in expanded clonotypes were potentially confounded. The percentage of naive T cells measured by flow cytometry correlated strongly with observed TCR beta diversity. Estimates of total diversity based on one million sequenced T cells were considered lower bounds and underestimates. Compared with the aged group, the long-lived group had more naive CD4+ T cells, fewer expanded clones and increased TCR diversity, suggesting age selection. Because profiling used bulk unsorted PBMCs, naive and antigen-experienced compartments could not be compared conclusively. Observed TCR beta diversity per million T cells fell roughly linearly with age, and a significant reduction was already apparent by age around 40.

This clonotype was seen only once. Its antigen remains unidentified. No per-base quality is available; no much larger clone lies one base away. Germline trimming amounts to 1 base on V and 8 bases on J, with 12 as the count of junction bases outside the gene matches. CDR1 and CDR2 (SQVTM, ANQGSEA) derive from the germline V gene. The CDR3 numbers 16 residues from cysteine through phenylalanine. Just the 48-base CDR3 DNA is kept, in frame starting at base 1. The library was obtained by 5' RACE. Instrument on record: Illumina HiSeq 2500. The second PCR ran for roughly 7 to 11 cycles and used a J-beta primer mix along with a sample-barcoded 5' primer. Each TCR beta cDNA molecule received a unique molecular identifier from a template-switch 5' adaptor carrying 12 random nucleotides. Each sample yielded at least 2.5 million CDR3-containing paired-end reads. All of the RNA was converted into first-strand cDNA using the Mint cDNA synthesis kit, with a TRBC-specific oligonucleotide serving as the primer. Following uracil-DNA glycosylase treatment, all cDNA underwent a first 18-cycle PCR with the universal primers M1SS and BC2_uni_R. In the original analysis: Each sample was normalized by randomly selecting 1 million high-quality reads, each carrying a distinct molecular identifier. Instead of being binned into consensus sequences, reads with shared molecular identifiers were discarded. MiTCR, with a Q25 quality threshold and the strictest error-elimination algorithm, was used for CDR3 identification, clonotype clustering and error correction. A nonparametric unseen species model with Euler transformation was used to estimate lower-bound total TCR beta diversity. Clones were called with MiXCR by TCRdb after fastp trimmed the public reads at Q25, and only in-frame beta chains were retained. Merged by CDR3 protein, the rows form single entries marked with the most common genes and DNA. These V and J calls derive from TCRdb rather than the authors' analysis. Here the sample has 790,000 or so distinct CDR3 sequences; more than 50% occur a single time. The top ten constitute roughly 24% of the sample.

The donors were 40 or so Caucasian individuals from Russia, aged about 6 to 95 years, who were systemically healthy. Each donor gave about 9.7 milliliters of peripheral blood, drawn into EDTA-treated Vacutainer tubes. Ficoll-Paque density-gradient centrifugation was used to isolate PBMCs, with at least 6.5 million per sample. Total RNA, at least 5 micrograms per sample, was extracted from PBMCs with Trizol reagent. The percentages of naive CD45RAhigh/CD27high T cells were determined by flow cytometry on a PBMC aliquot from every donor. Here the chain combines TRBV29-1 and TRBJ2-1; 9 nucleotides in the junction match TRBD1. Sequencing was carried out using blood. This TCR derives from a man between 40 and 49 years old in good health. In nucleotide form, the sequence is TGCAGCGTTGAAGGGGACAGGGACCAAGGGGGCGATGAGCAGTTCTTC. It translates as CSVEGDRDQGGDEQFF.